A selection of T cell receptor beta chains follows, all from one sample in a study of T cell responses to AZD1222 COVID-19 vaccine. Profiled with immunoSEQ multiplex PCR; TCRdb holds only in-frame clones, not every one. Among some 150,000 clones listed, more than 85% were seen once. The sample consisted of peripheral blood, taken on day 0 of AZD1222 vaccination. Every receptor here comes from an adult in good health. The CDR3 runs from the conserved cysteine through the conserved F or W. The D gene is left open where the match is weak. Size tells how often a clone was seen (once, few, many) or the class of an expanded clone, and some rows leave it out.

V gene	clone size	J gene	D gene	CDR3 protein	CDR3 DNA
TRBV7-3	.	TRBJ2-3	.	CASSFRTKDTQYF	TGTGCCAGCAGCTTTCGGACCAAAGATACGCAGTATTTT
TRBV3-1/TRBV3-2	.	TRBJ2-1	.	CASSQVRGGEQFF	TGTGCCAGCAGCCAAGTCCGGGGTGGTGAGCAGTTCTTC
TRBV7-9	.	TRBJ1-2	.	CASSLNQRVDGYTF	TGTGCCAGCAGCTTAAATCAACGGGTCGACGGCTACACCTTC
TRBV19	.	TRBJ2-7	TRBD2	CASSTRTSGGSHDEQYF	TGTGCCAGTAGCACCCGGACTAGCGGGGGCTCCCATGACGAGCAGTACTTC
TRBV12-3/TRBV12-4	.	TRBJ2-7	.	CASRRRENYEQYF	TGTGCCAGCAGGCGCCGGGAGAACTACGAGCAGTACTTC
TRBV15	.	TRBJ2-4	TRBD1	CATSREGGSRYF	TGTGCCACCAGCAGAGAAGGGGGCAGTCGGTACTTC
TRBV5-5	.	TRBJ1-2	TRBD1	CASSSGQGDGYTF	TGTGCCAGCAGCTCGGGACAGGGGGATGGCTACACCTTC
TRBV29-1	.	TRBJ2-1	TRBD2	CSVPLGRGYYNEQFF	TGCAGCGTACCTCTAGGGCGGGGGTACTACAATGAGCAGTTCTTC
TRBV11-2	.	TRBJ2-1	.	CASSLTANNEQFF	TGTGCCAGCAGCTTGACCGCGAACAATGAGCAGTTCTTC
TRBV18	.	TRBJ1-3	.	CASSPRVSGNTMYF	TGTGCCAGCTCACCGAGAGTCTCTGGAAACACCATGTATTTT
TRBV10-3	.	TRBJ1-3	.	CAIGVDSHSGNTIYF	TGTGCCATCGGAGTAGACAGTCACTCTGGAAACACCATATATTTT
TRBV9	.	TRBJ1-2	TRBD1	CASSSRTGEGYGYTF	TGTGCCAGCAGCTCGAGGACAGGGGAAGGCTATGGCTACACCTTC
TRBV7-8	once	TRBJ1-6	.	CASSLAEWETHNSPLHF	TGTGCCAGCAGCTTAGCCGAGTGGGAGACTCATAATTCACCCCTCCACTTT
TRBV9	.	TRBJ1-1	.	CASSVEGRYNTEAFF	TGTGCCAGCAGCGTAGAAGGCAGATACAACACTGAAGCTTTCTTT
TRBV19	.	TRBJ2-1	.	CASSIGGDLSSYNEQFF	TGTGCCAGTAGTATAGGGGGCGACTTGTCTTCCTACAATGAGCAGTTCTTC
TRBV28	.	TRBJ1-2	.	CASTERIGYGYTF	TGTGCCAGCACCGAACGGATCGGCTATGGCTACACCTTC
TRBV2	.	TRBJ2-1	.	CASSPLNEQFF	TGTGCCAGCAGTCCCTTGAACGAGCAGTTCTTC
TRBV6-5	once	TRBJ1-1	.	CASSYSIRGLSEAFF	TGTGCCAGCAGTTACTCGATTCGGGGGCTCAGTGAAGCTTTCTTT
TRBV19	.	TRBJ1-3	TRBD1	CASSTRDSSGNTIYF	TGTGCCAGTAGTACCCGGGACAGCTCTGGAAACACCATATATTTT
TRBV19	.	TRBJ2-7	.	CASSIGQNEQYF	TGTGCCAGTAGTATCGGGCAAAACGAGCAGTACTTC
TRBV4-1	.	TRBJ1-5	.	CASSPLGSRDGDQPQHF	TGCGCCAGCAGCCCCCTCGGCAGCAGGGACGGAGATCAGCCCCAGCATTTT
TRBV5-1	.	TRBJ2-2	.	CASSWPAKGSNTGELFF	TGCGCCAGCAGCTGGCCGGCGAAGGGATCGAACACCGGGGAGCTGTTTTTT
TRBV11-2	.	TRBJ2-7	TRBD1	CASSPDRGGEQYF	TGTGCCAGCAGCCCTGACAGGGGAGGCGAGCAGTACTTC
TRBV27	.	TRBJ1-1	.	CASSHGPSPAEAFF	TGTGCCAGCAGTCACGGGCCCTCGCCTGCTGAAGCTTTCTTT
TRBV6-5	.	TRBJ2-2	.	CASSYPDYTGELFF	TGTGCCAGCAGTTACCCCGACTACACCGGGGAGCTGTTTTTT
TRBV18	.	TRBJ1-1	.	CASSPAGRNTEAFF	TGTGCCAGCTCACCGGCAGGACGGAACACTGAAGCTTTCTTT
TRBV7-7	.	TRBJ1-1	.	CASSLVRGGVTEAFF	TGTGCTAGCAGCTTAGTCCGGGGGGGTGTTACTGAAGCTTTCTTT
TRBV27	.	TRBJ1-5	.	CASNRLGGNQPQHF	TGTGCCAGCAATAGACTGGGAGGCAATCAGCCCCAGCATTTT
TRBV20-1	.	TRBJ1-2	.	CSASPYPDPTRGYTF	TGCAGTGCTAGTCCCTACCCCGACCCGACGAGAGGCTACACCTTC
TRBV3-1/TRBV3-2	.	TRBJ1-1	.	CASSQVHRGREAFF	TGTGCCAGCAGCCAAGTTCACCGGGGAAGGGAAGCTTTCTTT
TRBV5-1	.	TRBJ1-4	TRBD1	CASSLWGQGATNEKLFF	TGCGCCAGCAGCTTGTGGGGACAGGGGGCAACTAATGAAAAACTGTTTTTT
TRBV18	.	TRBJ1-5	TRBD1	CASSPGTGSSGNQPQHF	TGTGCCAGCTCGCCGGGGACAGGCTCGTCGGGCAATCAGCCCCAGCATTTT
TRBV7-8	.	TRBJ2-2	.	CASAGTALNTGELFF	TGTGCCAGCGCAGGGACGGCCTTGAACACCGGGGAGCTGTTTTTT
TRBV7-2	.	TRBJ2-5	.	CASSLAGAGETQYF	TGTGCCAGCAGCTTAGCAGGGGCTGGAGAGACCCAGTACTTC
TRBV2	once	TRBJ2-7	TRBD2	CASTLAGEGEQYF	TGTGCCAGCACATTAGCGGGAGAGGGGGAGCAGTACTTC
TRBV5-1	.	TRBJ2-3	TRBD2	CASSYGTSGDTQYF	TGCGCCAGCAGCTATGGGACTAGCGGGGATACGCAGTATTTT
TRBV27	.	TRBJ1-2	.	CASSQLYTGGSYTF	TGTGCCAGCAGTCAACTATACACAGGAGGAAGCTACACCTTC
TRBV10-3	.	TRBJ1-6	.	CAISRGAEVISPLHF	TGTGCCATCAGCAGAGGGGCGGAGGTAATTTCACCCCTCCACTTT